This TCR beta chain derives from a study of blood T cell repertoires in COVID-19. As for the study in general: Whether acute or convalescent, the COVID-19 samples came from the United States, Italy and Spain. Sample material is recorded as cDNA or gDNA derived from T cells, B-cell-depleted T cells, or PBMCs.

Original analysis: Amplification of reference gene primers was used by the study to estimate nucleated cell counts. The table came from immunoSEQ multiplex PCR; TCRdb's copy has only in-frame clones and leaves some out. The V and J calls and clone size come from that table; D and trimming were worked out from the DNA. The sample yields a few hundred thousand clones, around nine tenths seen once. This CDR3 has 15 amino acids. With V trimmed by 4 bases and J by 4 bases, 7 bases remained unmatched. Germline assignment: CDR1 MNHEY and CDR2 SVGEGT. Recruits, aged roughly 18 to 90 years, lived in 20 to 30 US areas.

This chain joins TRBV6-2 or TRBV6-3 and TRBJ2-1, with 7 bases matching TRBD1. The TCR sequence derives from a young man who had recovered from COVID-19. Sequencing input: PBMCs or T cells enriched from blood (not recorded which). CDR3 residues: CASSFLGTEYNEQFF. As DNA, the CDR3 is TGTGCCAGCAGTTTCCTCGGGACAGAGTACAATGAGCAGTTCTTC.